A selection of T cell receptor beta chains follows, all from one sample in a study of shared clonotypes between healthy human individuals. Measured with immunoSEQ multiplex PCR; TCRdb has only the in-frame clones, and not every one. This sample yields about 610,000 clones, of which around 96% are seen a single time; roughly 0.12% belongs to the top ten. The specimen was naive CD8+ T cells sorted from blood. All receptors derive from a woman aged 25 to 39 in good health. CDR3s include the opening cysteine and the closing phenylalanine or tryptophan. Each record gives: D gene, J gene, clone size, V gene, CDR3 DNA, CDR3 protein. D genes are given only for firm matches. Clone size, where shown, is once, few, many, or a class for clones that have expanded.

d_call: .
j_call: TRBJ1-5
clone_size: .
v_call: TRBV15
cdr3_nt: TGTGCCACGACCCCCGAGGTGAATCAGCCCCAGCATTTT
cdr3_aa: CATTPEVNQPQHF

d_call: .
j_call: TRBJ1-2
clone_size: .
v_call: TRBV5-4
cdr3_nt: TGTGCCAGCAGCCCCCAAGACAGGTCTTCGGGCTATGGCTACACCTTC
cdr3_aa: CASSPQDRSSGYGYTF

d_call: .
j_call: TRBJ1-1
clone_size: few
v_call: TRBV19
cdr3_nt: TGTGCCATAGAGGGTCACAGGATAGGGAACACTGAAGCTTTCTTT
cdr3_aa: CAIEGHRIGNTEAFF

d_call: TRBD2
j_call: TRBJ2-1
clone_size: .
v_call: TRBV4-1
cdr3_nt: TGCGCCAGCAGCCAAGAGGGGCCGGCGGGAGAAGACAATGAGCAGTTCTTC
cdr3_aa: CASSQEGPAGEDNEQFF

d_call: TRBD1
j_call: TRBJ1-2
clone_size: .
v_call: TRBV27
cdr3_nt: TGTGCCAGCAGTCAAAGGGGTATTGGGACAGCCTTAGACAACTATGGCTACACCTTC
cdr3_aa: CASSQRGIGTALDNYGYTF

d_call: TRBD2
j_call: TRBJ2-5
clone_size: .
v_call: TRBV5-1
cdr3_nt: TGCGCCAGCAGCTCGGGGACATCACTAGCGGGAGTATCTCAAGAGACCCAGTACTTC
cdr3_aa: CASSSGTSLAGVSQETQYF

d_call: .
j_call: TRBJ2-2
clone_size: once
v_call: TRBV21-1
cdr3_nt: TGTGCCAGCAGCTCCGACGGACAGGACGTGAACACCGGGGAGCTGTTTTTT
cdr3_aa: CASSSDGQDVNTGELFF

d_call: TRBD2
j_call: TRBJ2-5
clone_size: .
v_call: TRBV27
cdr3_nt: TGTGCCAGCAGTTTAGAGGCTAGCGGGATACAAGAGACCCAGTACTTC
cdr3_aa: CASSLEASGIQETQYF

d_call: .
j_call: TRBJ2-1
clone_size: .
v_call: TRBV19
cdr3_nt: TGTGCCAGTAGTATCCCCCGTAGCGGCAATGAGCAGTTCTTC
cdr3_aa: CASSIPRSGNEQFF

d_call: TRBD1
j_call: TRBJ1-1
clone_size: .
v_call: TRBV7-9
cdr3_nt: TGTGCCAGCAGCCGGACAGGGAACACTGAAGCTTTCTTT
cdr3_aa: CASSRTGNTEAFF

d_call: .
j_call: TRBJ1-6
clone_size: .
v_call: TRBV27
cdr3_nt: TGTGCCAGCACTCCGGGTCGGGGATGGTCACCCCTCCACTTT
cdr3_aa: CASTPGRGWSPLHF

d_call: .
j_call: TRBJ2-7
clone_size: .
v_call: TRBV11-1
cdr3_nt: TGTGCCAGCAGCTCAGGGTACGAGCAGTACTTC
cdr3_aa: CASSSGYEQYF

d_call: .
j_call: TRBJ1-1
clone_size: .
v_call: TRBV9
cdr3_nt: TGTGCCAGCAGCGTTGAGGGATTGGCCACTGAAGCTTTCTTT
cdr3_aa: CASSVEGLATEAFF

d_call: TRBD2
j_call: TRBJ2-2
clone_size: .
v_call: TRBV14
cdr3_nt: TGTGCCAGCAGCCAAGATGTGCAGCGGGAGTTAACCGGGGAGCTGTTTTTT
cdr3_aa: CASSQDVQRELTGELFF

d_call: .
j_call: TRBJ2-3
clone_size: .
v_call: TRBV6-6
cdr3_nt: TGTGCCAGCAGTCTCCTACCCAGCACAGATACGCAGTATTTT
cdr3_aa: CASSLLPSTDTQYF